This TCR beta chain stems from a study of OX40 agonist ivuxolimab in advanced cancers. Profiling relied on immunoSEQ multiplex PCR, and the TCRdb table lists in-frame clones only, not all of them. The profile shows fewer than 40,000 clones, approximately 89% of them singletons. The TCR sequence derives from an adult with an advanced solid tumor such as melanoma, head and neck, liver or kidney cancer. The sequences come from CD4+ or CD8+ T cells sorted from blood, collected in a trial of the OX40 agonist ivuxolimab.

Here the CDR3 reads CASSPFTGDQPQHF. CDR3 DNA: TGTGCCAGCAGCCCATTTACAGGGGATCAGCCCCAGCATTTT. The rearrangement links TRBV7-9 to TRBJ1-5; 7 nucleotides align to TRBD1. Germline CDR1 reads SEHNR; CDR2 reads FQNEAQ (reference sequence). J gave up 5 bases and V 5 bases, and 6 bases lay outside the gene matches. CDR3 length equals 14 residues.